A selection of T cell receptor beta chains follows, all from one sample in a study of shared clonotypes between healthy human individuals. Sequencing used immunoSEQ multiplex PCR; TCRdb keeps in-frame clones, though not all of them. The table shows over a million clones, with approximately 97% occurring only once. Sequencing input: naive CD4+ T cells sorted from blood. Receptor source: a man younger than 40 in good health. CDR3s include the opening cysteine and the closing phenylalanine or tryptophan. The D gene is left open where the match is weak. Size tells how often a clone was seen (once, few, many) or the class of an expanded clone, and some rows leave it out.

clone_size: once
j_call: TRBJ1-5
d_call: TRBD1
v_call: TRBV28
cdr3_aa: CASIGQGGQGQPQHF
cdr3_nt: TGTGCCAGCATCGGACAGGGGGGTCAGGGTCAGCCCCAGCATTTT

clone_size: NA
j_call: TRBJ1-1
d_call: TRBD1
v_call: TRBV28
cdr3_aa: CASSILTGGGTEAFF
cdr3_nt: TGTGCCAGCAGTATATTGACAGGGGGTGGCACTGAAGCTTTCTTT

clone_size: NA
j_call: TRBJ1-1
d_call: NA
v_call: TRBV5-1
cdr3_aa: CASSLEGVWRAMNTEAFF
cdr3_nt: TGCGCCAGCAGCCTGGAGGGGGTATGGAGGGCCATGAACACTGAAGCTTTCTTT

clone_size: NA
j_call: TRBJ1-1
d_call: NA
v_call: TRBV11-2
cdr3_aa: CASSLAGYTEAFF
cdr3_nt: TGTGCCAGCAGCTTAGCAGGGTACACTGAAGCTTTCTTT

clone_size: NA
j_call: TRBJ2-1
d_call: NA
v_call: TRBV9
cdr3_aa: CASSVGLDWDNEQFF
cdr3_nt: TGTGCCAGCAGCGTAGGTTTGGATTGGGACAATGAGCAGTTCTTC

clone_size: NA
j_call: TRBJ1-2
d_call: NA
v_call: TRBV28
cdr3_aa: CASTPRTVGSNYGYTF
cdr3_nt: TGTGCCAGCACCCCTCGGACAGTTGGGTCAAACTATGGCTACACCTTC

clone_size: NA
j_call: TRBJ1-3
d_call: TRBD1
v_call: TRBV4-3
cdr3_aa: CASSRDRSYSGNTIYF
cdr3_nt: TGCGCCAGCAGCCGGGACAGGTCTTACTCTGGAAACACCATATATTTT

clone_size: NA
j_call: TRBJ2-7
d_call: TRBD2
v_call: TRBV19
cdr3_aa: CASRSAGGTYEQYF
cdr3_nt: TGTGCCAGTAGATCAGCGGGAGGAACCTACGAGCAGTACTTC

clone_size: NA
j_call: TRBJ2-1
d_call: NA
v_call: TRBV5-1
cdr3_aa: CASSSRALLDEQFF
cdr3_nt: TGCGCCAGCAGCAGCCGGGCCCTTCTGGATGAGCAGTTCTTC

clone_size: NA
j_call: TRBJ2-1
d_call: NA
v_call: TRBV14
cdr3_aa: CASSQVGATEQFF
cdr3_nt: TGTGCCAGCAGCCAAGTGGGGGCCACTGAGCAGTTCTTC

clone_size: NA
j_call: TRBJ1-1
d_call: TRBD1
v_call: TRBV4-1
cdr3_aa: CASRDRGLPNTEAFF
cdr3_nt: TGCGCCAGCCGGGACAGGGGGCTACCGAACACTGAAGCTTTCTTT

clone_size: NA
j_call: TRBJ2-2
d_call: NA
v_call: TRBV28
cdr3_aa: CASRPGDRNTGELFF
cdr3_nt: TGTGCCAGCAGACCAGGGGACCGAAACACCGGGGAGCTGTTTTTT